This TCR beta chain was captured in a study of human T cells and chemical hapten exposure. As for the study in general: Researchers reported sensitizing a roughly 2 cm by roughly 2 cm upper inner arm skin site with 2% DPC. Patients received weekly diphenylcyclopropenone doses to the scalp throughout the approximately 23-week study. TCR yield per sample varied, mainly due to pooled library volumes.

The CDR3 loop spans 15 amino acids. The germline CDR1 and CDR2 sequences are LGHDT and YNNKEL (reference sequence). V was pared by 5 bases and J by 9 bases, with 20 bases between. TCRdb fed the RACE reads into MiXCR, producing one record per CDR3 protein. The repertoire holds fewer than 80,000 distinct CDR3 sequences, with about 11% as singletons. This clonotype was recorded a few times. Time point reported: patch test 3, about 24 weeks after DPC sensitization. Stated treatment: therapeutic diphenylcyclopropenone sensitization with weekly scalp DPC. This clonotype was obtained from a woman in her twenties or thirties with alopecia areata. Some clones in this sample may be carry-over from other donors' samples. Specimen: whole blood, collected in connection with sensitization to the hapten diphenylcyclopropenone (DPC). The J gene is TRBJ1-5, the V gene TRBV3-1, with D perhaps TRBD1 (5 bases). The CDR3 sequence: CASSVSGTNLAPQHF. CDR3 DNA: TGTGCCAGCAGCGTTTCCGGGACTAACCTTGCGCCCCAGCATTTT.